Each of the 4 T cell receptor beta chains below was sequenced from the same sample in a study of STAT5B mutations in CD4+ large granular lymphocyte leukemia. The table came from immunoSEQ multiplex PCR; TCRdb's copy has only in-frame clones and leaves some out. The data contain about 38,000 clones, under 85% of them seen just once; the ten biggest clones take up 0.55%. The sequenced sample was CD4+ T cells from blood buffy coats. These receptors all stem from a human donor in good health.

The rearrangement joins TRBV27 to TRBJ1-5; D might be TRBD1 (6 bases). V was trimmed by 5 bases and J by 1 base, leaving 9 bases between them. This CDR3 has 14 residues. Per germline, CDR1 MNHEY and CDR2 SMNVEV (reference sequence). The CDR3 sequence is CASSPQGSNQPQHF. The CDR3 DNA is TGTGCCAGCAGTCCTCAGGGGAGCAATCAGCCCCAGCATTTT.

This clone occurred a few times. The rearrangement joins TRBV5-6 to TRBJ1-4; 7 bases fit TRBD1. CDR3 size: 14 residues. Per the germline V gene, CDR1 is SGHDT and CDR2 is YYEEEE. The V gene end was trimmed by 4 bases and the J gene end by 4 bases; junction bases not matched to a gene: 4. This CDR3 reads CASSPDRHNEKLFF. The CDR3 DNA reads as TGTGCCAGCAGCCCGGACAGGCATAATGAAAAACTGTTTTTT. Full variable domain (remainder filled in from reference TRBV5-6 and TRBJ1-4): DAGVTQSPTHLIKTRGQQVTLRCSPKSGHDTVSWYQQALGQGPQFIFQYYEEEERQRGNFPDRFSGHQFPNYSSELNVNALLLGDSALYLCASSPDRHNEKLFFGSGTQLSVL.

This clone was seen once. The rearrangement uses TRBV6-5 and TRBJ1-4; no clear D. This CDR3 has 16 residues. Trimming removed 0 bases at V and 5 bases at J, with 13 bases between. Germline CDR1 and CDR2: MNHEY and SVGAGI. Here the CDR3 DNA reads TGTGCCAGCAGTTACTCCGGGCTGCTAATAAATGAAAAACTGTTTTTT. It translates to CASSYSGLLINEKLFF.

The gene calls are TRBV6-1 and TRBJ1-5, with D possibly matching TRBD1 (5 bases). The CDR3 loop spans 14 amino acids. CDR1 is MNHNS and CDR2 is SASEGT in the germline V gene. Between the trimmed V and J ends, which lost 2 bases and 6 bases, there was a span of 11 bases. CDR3 amino acids: CASSESQGGQPQHF. CDR3 coding DNA: TGTGCCAGCAGTGAATCGCAGGGCGGTCAGCCCCAGCATTTT.